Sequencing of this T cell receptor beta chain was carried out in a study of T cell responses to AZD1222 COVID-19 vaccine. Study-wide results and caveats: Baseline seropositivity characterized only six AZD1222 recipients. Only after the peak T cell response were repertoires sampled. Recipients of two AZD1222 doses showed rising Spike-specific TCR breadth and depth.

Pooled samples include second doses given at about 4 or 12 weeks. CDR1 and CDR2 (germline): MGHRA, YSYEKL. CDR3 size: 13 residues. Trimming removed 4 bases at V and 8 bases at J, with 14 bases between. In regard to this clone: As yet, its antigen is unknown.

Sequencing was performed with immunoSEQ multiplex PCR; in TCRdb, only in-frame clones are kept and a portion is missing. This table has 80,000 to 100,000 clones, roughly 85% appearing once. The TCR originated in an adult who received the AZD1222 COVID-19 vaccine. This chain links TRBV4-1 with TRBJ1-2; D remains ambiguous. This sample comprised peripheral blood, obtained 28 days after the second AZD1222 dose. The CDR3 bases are TGCGCCAGCAGCCCCCGAGGGAAAGAGGGCTACACCTTC. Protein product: CASSPRGKEGYTF.